Following are 4 T cell receptor beta chains from one sample sequenced in a study of T cell changes during pregnancy in multiple sclerosis. The data were produced by immunoSEQ multiplex PCR, yet TCRdb's version contains in-frame clones alone and is incomplete. The sample has over 50,000 clones, over 75% seen once. The source material was peripheral blood, sampled in the first trimester of pregnancy. The receptors stem from a female donor with multiple sclerosis, enrolled in a pregnancy study.

The rearrangement links TRBV12-5 to TRBJ2-1; D gene unclear. Germline CDR1 is LGHNT and CDR2 is FRNRAP. CDR3 length: 14 amino acids. The V gene lost 0 bases and the J gene lost 7 bases, with 10 bases spanning the gap. The CDR3 region has the DNA TGTGCTAGTGGTTTGGTACCGAGCATTAATGAGCAGTTCTTC. Protein product: CASGLVPSINEQFF.

V and J are TRBV5-1 and TRBJ1-4; no definite D call. The CDR3 covers 14 residues. The ends were cut back, 5 bases at V and 8 bases at J, with 16 bases in the middle. Germline V gene lookup returns CDR1 SGHRS and CDR2 YFSETQ. The CDR3 reads CASRGDREEEKLFF. The CDR3 DNA reads as TGCGCCAGCAGGGGAGACCGCGAGGAGGAAAAACTGTTTTTT.

The chain carries TRBV5-4 and TRBJ2-5, with 12 bases that match TRBD1. The CDR3 has 15 amino acids. Germline lookup yields CDR1 SGHNT and CDR2 YYREEE (reference sequence). The V segment lost 4 bases and the J segment 5 bases; nucleotides outside the gene matches: 6. This CDR3 reads CASSPGDRGLETQYF. In DNA, the CDR3 is TGTGCCAGCAGCCCAGGGGACAGGGGGCTGGAGACCCAGTACTTC.

CDR3 in DNA: TGTGCCAGCAGTGGACTACAGGGAACTAATGAAAAACTGTTTTTT. Encoded protein: CASSGLQGTNEKLFF. The chain combines TRBV6-1 with TRBJ1-4, with D maybe TRBD1 (6 bases). The CDR3 runs to 15 residues. The germline V and J ends were trimmed by 4 bases and 1 base, with 10 bases remaining between them. Germline V gene lookup returns CDR1 MNHNS and CDR2 SASEGT.